The 17 T cell receptor beta chains below all came from one sample that was sequenced in a study of blood T cell repertoires in COVID-19. Assay: immunoSEQ multiplex PCR; the TCRdb copy retains only in-frame clones and omits some. Of about 670,000 clones detected, over 80% appear once; the ten largest clones hold roughly 0.25%. Sample: peripheral blood. Receptors originate from a young woman with acute or convalescent COVID-19.

J is TRBJ2-5 and V is TRBV7-8; perhaps TRBD1 as D (6 bases). The CDR3 length is 15 residues. Germline CDR1 is SGHVS and CDR2 is FQNEAQ. V lost 3 bases, J lost 3 bases, and 14 bases lay in between. The CDR3 sequence: CASSFWPGHEETQYF. CDR3 in DNA: TGTGCCAGCAGCTTTTGGCCGGGACACGAAGAGACCCAGTACTTC.

This sequence joins TRBV15 and TRBJ1-2, with 12 bases aligning to TRBD1. CDR3 length: 18 residues. V gave up 0 bases and J gave up 8 bases; unmatched junction bases: 13. CDR1 is LNHNV and CDR2 is YYDKDF in the germline V gene (reference sequence). The CDR3 DNA is TGTGCCACCAGCAGAGATCCGGGACAGGGGGCCGGTCGAAGCGGCTACACCTTC. The encoded protein is CATSRDPGQGAGRSGYTF.

The chain combines TRBV18 with TRBJ1-6; tentative D call: TRBD1 (5 bases). This CDR3 spans 16 amino acids. With 1 base removed from V and 5 bases from J, the gap between germline ends came to 12 bases. Germline lookup yields CDR1 KGHSH and CDR2 LQKENI. This CDR3 reads CASSPRTGNNNSPLHF. CDR3 in DNA: TGTGCCAGCTCACCACGTACAGGAAACAATAATTCACCCCTCCACTTT.

The chain has TRBV4-1 and TRBJ1-1; D perhaps matches TRBD1 (6 bases). CDR3 length: 19 residues. The germline V gene encodes CDR1 MGHRA and CDR2 YSYEKL. Trimming removed 4 bases at V and 0 bases at J, with 24 bases between. CDR3 in DNA: TGCGCCAGCAGCCGGAAGGACCCCCGGGGGGGCCTCCTGAACACTGAAGCTTTCTTT. Translated: CASSRKDPRGGLLNTEAFF.

The chain uses TRBV4-1 and TRBJ1-6; the D gene is possibly TRBD1 (6 bases). This CDR3 spans 16 amino acids. V lost 4 bases and J lost 6, with 16 bases in between. Germline values: CDR1 MGHRA, CDR2 YSYEKL. The CDR3 DNA follows: TGCGCCAGCAGCCCCAAACAGGGCGTAGGTAATTCACCCCTCCACTTT. Translated: CASSPKQGVGNSPLHF.

This clone has only a few counts. CDR3 residues: CASSTQQDSYYGYTF. The CDR3 bases are TGTGCCAGTAGTACCCAACAGGACAGCTACTATGGCTACACCTTC. The chain employs TRBV19 and TRBJ1-2; maybe TRBD1 (6 bases). This CDR3 comprises 15 residues. V lost 4 bases to trimming and J lost 3 bases, with 15 bases between them. Germline V CDR1 and CDR2: LNHDA, SQIVND (reference sequence). The variable domain in full, completed from reference TRBV19 and TRBJ1-2, reads DGGITQSPKYLFRKEGQNVTLSCEQNLNHDAMYWYRQDPGQGLRLIYYSQIVNDFQKGDIAEGYSVSREKKESFPLTVTSAQKNPTAFYLCASSTQQDSYYGYTFGSGTRLTVV.

This clone was seen only once. The chain joins TRBV7-8 to TRBJ2-3, with TRBD2 matching 9 bases. The CDR3 extends over 15 amino acids. Germline loops: CDR1 SGHVS, CDR2 FQNEAQ. The ends lost 7 bases at V and 2 bases at J; junction bases unmatched: 7. The CDR3 nucleotides read TGTGCCAGCACCTCTAGCGGGGAGTTCACAGATACGCAGTATTTT. Protein product: CASTSSGEFTDTQYF.

CDR3 in amino acids: CARTSGGFTDTQYF. For the CDR3, the DNA is TGTGCCAGGACCAGCGGGGGGTTCACAGATACGCAGTATTTT. This chain links TRBV2 with TRBJ2-3; TRBD2 aligns across 9 bases. V shed 9 bases, J shed 2 bases, and the junction held 6 bases outside the gene matches. The CDR3 is 14 residues long. Germline CDR1 SNHLY, CDR2 FYNNEI.

This clone has more than one count but fewer than ten. This chain links TRBV10-1 with TRBJ2-1; 7 bases fit TRBD2. The CDR3 totals 14 residues. Unmatched junction bases numbered 6, after V lost 6 bases and J lost 4 bases. Germline CDR1 reads WNHNN; CDR2 reads SYGVQD (reference sequence). As DNA, the CDR3 is TGCGCCAGCAGCCCCGGGACTAATTACAATGAGCAGTTCTTC. Its translation: CASSPGTNYNEQFF.

This chain connects TRBV6-2 or TRBV6-3 to TRBJ1-6; 9 nucleotides line up with TRBD1. The CDR3 runs 15 residues. Germline-derived CDR1 and CDR2 are MNHEY and SVGEGT. V dropped 5 bases and J dropped 8; count of bases not matched to a gene: 7. The CDR3 coding sequence is TGTGCCAGCAGTCGACCGGGACAGGGCCATTCACCCCTCCACTTT. Translated, it gives CASSRPGQGHSPLHF.

The chain has TRBV7-9 and TRBJ1-2, with 10 bases aligning to TRBD1. The CDR3 runs 14 residues. V was clipped by 7 bases and J by 5 bases; unmatched bases: 7. Germline CDR1 reads SEHNR; CDR2 reads FQNEAQ (reference sequence). Here the CDR3 reads CASTPGQGEYGYTF. DNA of the CDR3: TGTGCCAGCACCCCCGGACAGGGGGAGTATGGCTACACCTTC.

This clone occurred once. The chain joins TRBV5-1 to TRBJ1-4, with 10 nucleotides matching TRBD1. Germline CDR1 is SGHRS and CDR2 is YFSETQ. V lost 4 bases, J lost 8 bases, and 5 bases stayed unmatched. The CDR3 extends over 14 amino acids. This chain's CDR3 is CASSVGQGREKLFF. The CDR3 bases are TGCGCCAGCAGCGTGGGACAGGGGAGAGAAAAACTGTTTTTT.

The V and J genes are TRBV5-1 and TRBJ2-7, with 8 bases identical to TRBD1. This CDR3 region has 16 residues. After removal of 4 bases from V and 2 bases from J, the junction contained 11 bases not matched to a gene. Germline V lookup: CDR1 SGHRS, CDR2 YFSETQ. CDR3 sequence: CASSPPRTGMTYEQYF. The CDR3 bases are TGCGCCAGCAGCCCGCCGCGGACAGGGATGACCTACGAGCAGTACTTC.

The chain uses TRBV2 and TRBJ2-5, with TRBD1 matching 9 bases. Germline V gene data show CDR1 as SNHLY and CDR2 as FYNNEI. There are 14 residues in the CDR3. With 6 bases clipped from V and 3 bases from J, the junction kept 5 bases outside the gene matches. CDR3 bases: TGTGCCAGCAGGGTGGGACAGGGCGAAGAGACCCAGTACTTC. This translates into CASRVGQGEETQYF.

This chain joins TRBV21-1 and TRBJ1-5. TRBV21-1 is assigned pseudogene status. The CDR3 length is 15 residues. The CDR3 DNA follows: TGTGCCAGCAGCAAAGGAAGGGCGGGGTGGGCGCCCCAGCATTTT. The encoded protein is CASSKGRAGWAPQHF.

This rearrangement joins TRBV2 to TRBJ1-5, with D perhaps matching TRBD1 (6 bases). There are 15 residues in the CDR3. V was clipped by 3 bases and J by 2 bases, with 11 bases between them. Per germline, CDR1 SNHLY and CDR2 FYNNEI. The CDR3 bases are TGTGCCAGCAGTGAGGCACAGGGCCGCAATCAGCCCCAGCATTTT. Its translation is CASSEAQGRNQPQHF.

The chain links TRBV19 to TRBJ1-2; 9 bases align to TRBD1. J was trimmed by 4 bases and V by 4 bases; bases with no gene match: 4. CDR1 LNHDA and CDR2 SQIVND come from the germline V gene (reference sequence). The CDR3 sequence is 14 residues long. CDR3 nucleotide sequence: TGTGCCAGTAGTACCGGGGACAGGGTCTATGGCTACACCTTC. Amino acid sequence: CASSTGDRVYGYTF.